Listed below are T cell receptor beta chains from one sample, sequenced in a study of T-cell memory formation after mild COVID-19. TCRdb reanalysed the 5' RACE reads using MiXCR and keeps one entry per CDR3 protein. This table has around 320,000 distinct CDR3 sequences, 25% to 30% appearing once. Sequencing used PBMCs or a T cell subset sorted from them (not recorded which). These receptors were obtained from an adult woman who had mild COVID-19 (a few samples of this study predate the infection). Cell type and time point are not known. The conserved cysteine and the conserved F or W are not part of the CDR3 here.

v_call	j_call	cdr3_aa
TRBV29-1	TRBJ2-5	SAPGGPGAGAQY
TRBV3-1	TRBJ1-4	ASSQDKVEKLF
TRBV7-8	TRBJ2-5	ASTHYPGQGQETQY
TRBV6-5	TRBJ2-5	ASSSTGSETQY
TRBV5-5	TRBJ1-3	ASQRIGGVGGTIY
TRBV7-3	TRBJ1-1	ASSSAGYTEAF
TRBV25-1	TRBJ1-2	ASSVSGRAGYGYT
TRBV7-9	TRBJ2-1	ASSPVGGLNNEQF
TRBV7-8	TRBJ2-7	ASRAGTGRYEQY
TRBV5-1	TRBJ1-2	ASSLAGQGSNGYT
TRBV5-1	TRBJ1-6	ASSPLDRDNSPLH
TRBV6-5	TRBJ1-5	ASSYSPLGVMGNQPQH
TRBV2	TRBJ1-2	ASSEVRGNYGYT
TRBV7-9	TRBJ2-7	ASSSQTQQY
TRBV10-3	TRBJ2-3	AISVAPGGRTSATDTQY
TRBV9	TRBJ2-2	ASSGRGTGGELF
TRBV6-1	TRBJ2-7	ASSVTEPYEQY
TRBV27	TRBJ1-5	ASSLTRGQPQH